These T cell receptor beta chains were read from a single sample in a study of siplizumab effects on memory and regulatory T cells. Profiling relied on immunoSEQ multiplex PCR, and the TCRdb table lists in-frame clones only, not all of them. The data hold about 100,000 clones, with over 90% observed a single time. Sequenced material: non-Treg CD4+ T cells sorted from blood. The source of these receptors is a human donor in good health. The CDR3 runs from the conserved cysteine through the conserved F or W. The D gene is left open where the match is weak. Clone size appears in some rows only: once, few, many, or a class for an expanded clone.

TRBJ2-7,-,-,TRBV6-5,CASWGFPGIYEQYF,TGTGCCAGCTGGGGGTTTCCAGGGATCTACGAGCAGTACTTC
TRBJ2-7,-,TRBD1,TRBV6-1,CASRIDRGTYEQYF,TGTGCCAGCAGGATAGACAGGGGAACTTACGAGCAGTACTTC
TRBJ2-1,once,TRBD2,TRBV28,CASSLLSSGRIDEQFF,TGTGCCAGCAGTTTATTGTCTAGCGGGAGAATTGATGAGCAGTTCTTC
TRBJ2-2,-,-,TRBV15,CATTLEAYTGELFF,TGTGCCACCACTTTGGAGGCATACACCGGGGAGCTGTTTTTT
TRBJ2-1,-,-,TRBV18,CASSPPGLYEQFF,TGTGCCAGCTCACCACCAGGGCTTTATGAGCAGTTCTTC
TRBJ2-1,-,TRBD2,TRBV2,CASSTGLADNEQFF,TGTGCCAGCAGTACGGGACTAGCGGACAATGAGCAGTTCTTC
TRBJ1-6,-,-,TRBV4-1,CASSQDRGGEYSPLHF,TGCGCCAGCAGCCAAGATCGGGGAGGAGAATATTCACCCCTCCACTTT
TRBJ2-5,-,-,TRBV5-1,CASSPIQGQETQYF,TGCGCCAGCAGCCCTATACAGGGACAAGAGACCCAGTACTTC
TRBJ1-1,-,-,TRBV28,CASSPGPWAEAFF,TGTGCCAGCAGCCCGGGACCTTGGGCGGAAGCTTTCTTT
TRBJ1-5,-,-,TRBV28,CAIIGGYGGNQPQHF,TGTGCCATCATCGGGGGCTACGGGGGCAATCAGCCCCAGCATTTT
TRBJ2-7,-,TRBD1,TRBV5-1,CASSLAAGGLYEQYF,TGCGCCAGCAGCTTGGCGGCAGGGGGCTTGTACGAGCAGTACTTC
TRBJ2-4,-,-,TRBV28,CASSSQQRRLAKNIQYF,TGTGCCAGCAGTTCCCAACAACGACGGCTAGCCAAAAACATTCAGTACTTC